This T cell receptor beta chain emerged from a study of beta chain features in type 1 diabetes. Regarding this clone: Antigen specificity is unknown.

Isolated RNA was reverse transcribed in full, so expressed TCRB transcripts were sequenced. The average output of naive, central memory and regulatory T cell samples was about 3.57 million reads. TCRdb's copy holds only in-frame clones and misses some; the assay was immunoSEQ multiplex PCR. Of about 220,000 clones listed, approximately 10% are singletons. Study observations and caveats: Shortening that was moderate but significant affected the TCRB CDR3s of Type 1 diabetes patients in all four CD4+ subsets.

The V gene end was trimmed by 6 bases and the J gene end by 6 bases; junction bases not matched to a gene: 1. CDR3 length: 12 residues. The V gene's germline CDR1 is SGHTA and CDR2 FQGNSA. Specimen: central memory CD4+ T cells from blood. The chain uses TRBV7-2 and TRBJ2-3; 9 positions agree with TRBD1. This TCR came from a man younger than 35 in good health. The CDR3 DNA follows: TGTGCCAGCAGGACAGGGGGGGATACGCAGTATTTT. Translated, it gives CASRTGGDTQYF.